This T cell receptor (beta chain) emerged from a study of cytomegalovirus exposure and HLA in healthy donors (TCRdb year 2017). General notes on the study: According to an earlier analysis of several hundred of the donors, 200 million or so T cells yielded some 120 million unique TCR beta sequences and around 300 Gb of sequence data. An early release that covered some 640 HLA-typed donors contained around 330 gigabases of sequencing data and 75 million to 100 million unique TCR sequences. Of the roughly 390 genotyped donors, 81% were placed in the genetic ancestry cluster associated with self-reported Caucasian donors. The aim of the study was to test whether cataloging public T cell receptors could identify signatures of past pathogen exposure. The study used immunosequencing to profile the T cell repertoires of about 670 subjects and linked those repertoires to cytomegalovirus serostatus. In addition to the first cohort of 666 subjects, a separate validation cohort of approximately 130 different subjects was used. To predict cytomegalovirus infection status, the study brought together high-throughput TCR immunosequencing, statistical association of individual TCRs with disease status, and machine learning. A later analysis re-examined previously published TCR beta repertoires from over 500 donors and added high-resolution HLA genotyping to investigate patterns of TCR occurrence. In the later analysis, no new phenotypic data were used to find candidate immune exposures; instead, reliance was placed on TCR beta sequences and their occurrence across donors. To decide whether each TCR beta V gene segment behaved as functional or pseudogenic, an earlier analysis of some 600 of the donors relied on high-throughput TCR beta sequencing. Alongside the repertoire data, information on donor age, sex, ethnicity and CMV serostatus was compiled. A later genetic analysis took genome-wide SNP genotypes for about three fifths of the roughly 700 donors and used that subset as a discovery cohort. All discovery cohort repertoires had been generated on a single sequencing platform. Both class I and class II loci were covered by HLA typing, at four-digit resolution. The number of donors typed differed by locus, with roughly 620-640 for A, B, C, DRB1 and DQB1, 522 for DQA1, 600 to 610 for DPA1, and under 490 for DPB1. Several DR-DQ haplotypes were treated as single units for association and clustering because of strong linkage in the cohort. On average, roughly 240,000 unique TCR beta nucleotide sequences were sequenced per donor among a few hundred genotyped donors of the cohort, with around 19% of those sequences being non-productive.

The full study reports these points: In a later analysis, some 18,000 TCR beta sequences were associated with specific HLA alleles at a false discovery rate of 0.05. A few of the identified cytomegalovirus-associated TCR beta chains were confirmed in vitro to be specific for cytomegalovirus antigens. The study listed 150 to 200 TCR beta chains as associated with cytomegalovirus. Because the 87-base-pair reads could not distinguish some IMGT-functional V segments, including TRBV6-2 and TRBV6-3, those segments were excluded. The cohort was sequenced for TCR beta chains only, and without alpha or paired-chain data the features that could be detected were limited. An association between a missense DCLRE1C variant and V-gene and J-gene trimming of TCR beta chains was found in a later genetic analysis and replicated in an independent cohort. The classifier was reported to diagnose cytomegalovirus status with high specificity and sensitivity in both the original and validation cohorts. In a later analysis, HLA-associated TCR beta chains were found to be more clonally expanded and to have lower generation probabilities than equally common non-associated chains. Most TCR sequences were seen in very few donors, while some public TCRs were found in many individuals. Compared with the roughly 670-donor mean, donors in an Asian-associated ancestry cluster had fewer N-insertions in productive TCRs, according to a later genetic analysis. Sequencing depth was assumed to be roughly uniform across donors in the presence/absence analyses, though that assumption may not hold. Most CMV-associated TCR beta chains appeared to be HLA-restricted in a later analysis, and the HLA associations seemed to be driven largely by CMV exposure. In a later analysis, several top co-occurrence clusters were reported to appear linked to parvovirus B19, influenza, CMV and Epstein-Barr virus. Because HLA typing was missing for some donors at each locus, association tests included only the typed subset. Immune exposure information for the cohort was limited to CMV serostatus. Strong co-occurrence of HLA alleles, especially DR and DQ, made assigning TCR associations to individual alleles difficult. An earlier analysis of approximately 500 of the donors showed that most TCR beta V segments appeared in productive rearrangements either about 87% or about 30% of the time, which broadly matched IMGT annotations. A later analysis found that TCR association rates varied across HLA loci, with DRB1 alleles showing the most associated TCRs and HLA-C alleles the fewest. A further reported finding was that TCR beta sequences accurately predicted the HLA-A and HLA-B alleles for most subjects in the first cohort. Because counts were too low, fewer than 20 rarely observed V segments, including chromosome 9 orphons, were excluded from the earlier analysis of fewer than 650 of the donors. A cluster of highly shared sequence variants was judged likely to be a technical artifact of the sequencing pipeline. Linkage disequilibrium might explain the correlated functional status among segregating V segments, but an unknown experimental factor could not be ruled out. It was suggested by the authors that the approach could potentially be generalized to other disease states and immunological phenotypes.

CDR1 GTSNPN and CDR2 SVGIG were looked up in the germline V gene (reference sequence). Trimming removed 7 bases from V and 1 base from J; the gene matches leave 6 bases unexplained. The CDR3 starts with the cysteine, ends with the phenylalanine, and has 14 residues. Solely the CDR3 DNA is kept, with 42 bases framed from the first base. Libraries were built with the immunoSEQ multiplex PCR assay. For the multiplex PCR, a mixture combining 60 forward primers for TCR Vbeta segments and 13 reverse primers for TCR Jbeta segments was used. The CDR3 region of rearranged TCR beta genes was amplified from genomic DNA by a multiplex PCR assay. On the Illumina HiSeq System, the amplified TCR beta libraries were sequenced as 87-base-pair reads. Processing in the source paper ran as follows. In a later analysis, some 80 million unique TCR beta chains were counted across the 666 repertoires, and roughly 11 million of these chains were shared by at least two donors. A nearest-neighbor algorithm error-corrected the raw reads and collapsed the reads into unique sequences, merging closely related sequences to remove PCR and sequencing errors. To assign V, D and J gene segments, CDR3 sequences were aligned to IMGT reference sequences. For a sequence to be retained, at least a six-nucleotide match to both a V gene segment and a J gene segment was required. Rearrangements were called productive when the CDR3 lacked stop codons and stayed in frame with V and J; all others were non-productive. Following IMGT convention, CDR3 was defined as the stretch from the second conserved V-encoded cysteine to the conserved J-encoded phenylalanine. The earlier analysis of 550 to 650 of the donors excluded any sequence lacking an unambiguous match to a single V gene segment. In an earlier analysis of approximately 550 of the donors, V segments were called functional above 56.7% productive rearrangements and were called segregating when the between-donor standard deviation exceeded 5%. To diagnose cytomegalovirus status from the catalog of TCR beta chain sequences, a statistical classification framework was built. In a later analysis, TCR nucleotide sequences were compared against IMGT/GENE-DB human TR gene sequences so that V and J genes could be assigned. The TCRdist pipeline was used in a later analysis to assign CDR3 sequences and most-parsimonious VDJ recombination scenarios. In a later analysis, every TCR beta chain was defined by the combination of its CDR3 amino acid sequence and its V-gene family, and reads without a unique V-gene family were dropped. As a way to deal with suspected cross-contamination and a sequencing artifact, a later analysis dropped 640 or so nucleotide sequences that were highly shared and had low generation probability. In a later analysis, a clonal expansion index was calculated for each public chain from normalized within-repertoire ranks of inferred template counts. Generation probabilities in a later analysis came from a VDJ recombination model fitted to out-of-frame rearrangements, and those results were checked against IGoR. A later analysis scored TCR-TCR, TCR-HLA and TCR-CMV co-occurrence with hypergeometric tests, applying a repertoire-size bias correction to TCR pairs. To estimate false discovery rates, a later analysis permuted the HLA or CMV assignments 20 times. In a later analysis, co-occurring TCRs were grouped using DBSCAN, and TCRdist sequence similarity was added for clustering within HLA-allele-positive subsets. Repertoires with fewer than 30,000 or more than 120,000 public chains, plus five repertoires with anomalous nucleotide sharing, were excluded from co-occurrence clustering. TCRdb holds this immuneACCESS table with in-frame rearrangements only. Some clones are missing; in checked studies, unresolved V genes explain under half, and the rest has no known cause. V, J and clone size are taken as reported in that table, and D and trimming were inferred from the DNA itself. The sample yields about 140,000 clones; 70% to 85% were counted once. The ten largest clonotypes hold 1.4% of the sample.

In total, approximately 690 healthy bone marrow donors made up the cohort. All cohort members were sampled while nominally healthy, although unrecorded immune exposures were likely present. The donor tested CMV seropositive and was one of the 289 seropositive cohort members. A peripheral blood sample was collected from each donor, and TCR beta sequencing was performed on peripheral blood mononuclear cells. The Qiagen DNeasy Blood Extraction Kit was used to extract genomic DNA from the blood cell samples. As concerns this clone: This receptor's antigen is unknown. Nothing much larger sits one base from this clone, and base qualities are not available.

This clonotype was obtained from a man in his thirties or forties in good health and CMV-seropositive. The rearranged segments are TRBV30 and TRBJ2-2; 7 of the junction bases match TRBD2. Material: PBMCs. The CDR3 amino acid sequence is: CASSRGGNTGELFF. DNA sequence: TGTGCCTCATCCCGCGGGGGGAACACCGGGGAGCTGTTTTTT.